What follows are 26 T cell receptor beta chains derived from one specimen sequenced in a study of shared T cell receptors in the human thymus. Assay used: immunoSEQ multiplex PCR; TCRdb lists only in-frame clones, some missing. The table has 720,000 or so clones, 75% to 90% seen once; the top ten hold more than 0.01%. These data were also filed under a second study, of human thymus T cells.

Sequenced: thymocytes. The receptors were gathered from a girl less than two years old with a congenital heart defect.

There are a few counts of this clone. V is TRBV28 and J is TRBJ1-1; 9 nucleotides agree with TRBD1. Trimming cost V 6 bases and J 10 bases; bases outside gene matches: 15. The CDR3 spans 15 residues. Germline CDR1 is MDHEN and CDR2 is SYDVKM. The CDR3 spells CASSHSGTGRKGAFF. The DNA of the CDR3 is TGTGCCAGCAGCCACTCCGGGACAGGGCGTAAGGGAGCTTTCTTT. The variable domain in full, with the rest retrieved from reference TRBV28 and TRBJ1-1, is DVKVTQSSRYLVKRTGEKVFLECVQDMDHENMFWYRQDPGLGLRLIYFSYDVKMKEKGDIPEGYSVSREKKERFSLILESASTNQTSMYLCASSHSGTGRKGAFFGQGTRLTVV.

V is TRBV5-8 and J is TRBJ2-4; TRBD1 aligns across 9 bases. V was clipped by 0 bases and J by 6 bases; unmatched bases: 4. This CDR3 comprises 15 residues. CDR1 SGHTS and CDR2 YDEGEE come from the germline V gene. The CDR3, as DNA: TGTGCCAGCAGCTTGGGGACAGGGGTTGGAAACATTCAGTACTTC. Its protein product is CASSLGTGVGNIQYF.

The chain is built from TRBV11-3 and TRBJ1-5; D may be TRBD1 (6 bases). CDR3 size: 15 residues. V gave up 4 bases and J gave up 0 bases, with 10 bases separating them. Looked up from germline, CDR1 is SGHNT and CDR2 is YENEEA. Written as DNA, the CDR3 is TGTGCCAGCAGCTCAGGGACATATAGCAATCAGCCCCAGCATTTT. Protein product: CASSSGTYSNQPQHF.

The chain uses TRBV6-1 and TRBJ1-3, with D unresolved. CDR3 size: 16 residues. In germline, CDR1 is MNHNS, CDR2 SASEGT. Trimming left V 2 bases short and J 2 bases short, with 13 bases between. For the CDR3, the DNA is TGTGCCAGCAGTGAAATCTTTCCGACTGCTGGAAACACCATATATTTT. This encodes CASSEIFPTAGNTIYF.

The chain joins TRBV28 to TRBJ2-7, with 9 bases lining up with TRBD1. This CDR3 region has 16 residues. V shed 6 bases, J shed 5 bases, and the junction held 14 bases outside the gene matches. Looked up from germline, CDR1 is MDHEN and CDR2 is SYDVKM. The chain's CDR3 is CASRTDGQGYGHEQYF. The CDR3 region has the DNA TGTGCCAGCAGAACCGATGGACAGGGGTATGGGCACGAGCAGTACTTC. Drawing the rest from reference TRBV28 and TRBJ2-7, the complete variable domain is DVKVTQSSRYLVKRTGEKVFLECVQDMDHENMFWYRQDPGLGLRLIYFSYDVKMKEKGDIPEGYSVSREKKERFSLILESASTNQTSMYLCASRTDGQGYGHEQYFGPGTRLTVT.

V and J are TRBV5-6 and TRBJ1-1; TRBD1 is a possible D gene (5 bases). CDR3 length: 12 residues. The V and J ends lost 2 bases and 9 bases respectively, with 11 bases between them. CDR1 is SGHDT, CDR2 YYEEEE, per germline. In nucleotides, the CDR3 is TGTGCCAGCAGCTTCGGGTCAGGGCAAGCTTTCTTT. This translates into CASSFGSGQAFF.

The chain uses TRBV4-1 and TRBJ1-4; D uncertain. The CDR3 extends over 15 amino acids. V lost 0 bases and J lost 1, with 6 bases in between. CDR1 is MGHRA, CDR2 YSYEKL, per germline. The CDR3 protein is CASSQDHKTNEKLFF. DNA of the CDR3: TGCGCCAGCAGCCAAGATCACAAAACTAATGAAAAACTGTTTTTT.

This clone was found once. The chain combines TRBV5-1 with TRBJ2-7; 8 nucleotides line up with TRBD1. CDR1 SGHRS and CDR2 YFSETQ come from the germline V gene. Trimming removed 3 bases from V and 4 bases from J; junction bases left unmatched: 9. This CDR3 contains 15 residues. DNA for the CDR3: TGCGCCAGCAGCTCCTCCGGGACAGGAGGTTACGAGCAGTACTTC. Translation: CASSSSGTGGYEQYF.

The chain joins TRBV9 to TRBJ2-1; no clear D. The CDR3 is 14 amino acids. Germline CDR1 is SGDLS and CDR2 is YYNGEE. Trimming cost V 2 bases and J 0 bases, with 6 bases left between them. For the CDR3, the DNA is TGTGCCAGCAGCGTCACCAGCTCCTACAATGAGCAGTTCTTC. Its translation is CASSVTSSYNEQFF.

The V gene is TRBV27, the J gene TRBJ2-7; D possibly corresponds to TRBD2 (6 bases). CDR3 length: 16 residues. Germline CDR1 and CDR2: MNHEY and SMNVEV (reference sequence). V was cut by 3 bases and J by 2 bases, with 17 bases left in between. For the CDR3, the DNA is TGTGCCAGCAGTTTGAGGGATCCGGGACTGGCCTACGAGCAGTACTTC. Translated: CASSLRDPGLAYEQYF.

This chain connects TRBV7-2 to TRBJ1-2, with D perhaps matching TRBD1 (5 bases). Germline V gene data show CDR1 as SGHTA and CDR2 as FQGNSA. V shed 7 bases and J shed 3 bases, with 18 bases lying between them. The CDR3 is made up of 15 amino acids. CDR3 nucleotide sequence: TGTGCCAGCACCCCCGGGTGGGGAGGGGACTATGGCTACACCTTC. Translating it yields CASTPGWGGDYGYTF. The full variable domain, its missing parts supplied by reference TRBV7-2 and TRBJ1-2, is GAGVSQSPSNKVTEKGKDVELRCDPISGHTALYWYRQSLGQGLEFLIYFQGNSAPDKSGLPSDRFSAERTGGSVSTLTIQRTQQEDSAVYLCASTPGWGGDYGYTFGSGTRLTVV.

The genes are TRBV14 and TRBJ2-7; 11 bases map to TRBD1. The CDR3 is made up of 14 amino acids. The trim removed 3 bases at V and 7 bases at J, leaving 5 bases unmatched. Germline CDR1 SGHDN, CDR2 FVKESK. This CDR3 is CASSQDRGLQEQYF. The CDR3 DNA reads TGTGCCAGCAGCCAGGACAGGGGGCTGCAGGAGCAGTACTTC.

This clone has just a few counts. The CDR3 loop reads CASSQDPSNTEAFF. CDR3 nucleotides: TGTGCCAGCAGCCAAGATCCCTCGAACACTGAAGCTTTCTTT. The rearrangement links TRBV14 to TRBJ1-1; D not certain. Trimming shortened V by 0 bases and J by 1 base, and 6 bases separated the two germline ends. CDR3 length equals 14 residues. Germline V gene sequence: CDR1 SGHDN, CDR2 FVKESK.

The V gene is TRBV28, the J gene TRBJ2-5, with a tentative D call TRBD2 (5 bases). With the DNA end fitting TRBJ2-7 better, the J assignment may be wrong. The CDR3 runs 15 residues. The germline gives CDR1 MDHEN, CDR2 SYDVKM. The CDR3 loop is CASSPQRERTYEQYF. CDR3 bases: TGTGCCAGCAGCCCCCAAAGGGAGCGAACCTACGAGCAGTACTTC.

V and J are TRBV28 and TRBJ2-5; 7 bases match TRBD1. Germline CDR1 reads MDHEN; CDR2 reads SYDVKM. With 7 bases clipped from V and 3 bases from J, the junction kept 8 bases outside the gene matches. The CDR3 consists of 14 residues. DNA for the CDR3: TGTGCCAGCACCATAGGTGGGACAGAAGAGACCCAGTACTTC. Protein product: CASTIGGTEETQYF.

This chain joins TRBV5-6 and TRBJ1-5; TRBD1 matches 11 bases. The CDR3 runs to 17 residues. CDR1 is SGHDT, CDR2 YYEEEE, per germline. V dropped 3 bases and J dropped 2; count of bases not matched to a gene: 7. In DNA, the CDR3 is TGTGCCAGCAGCTGGGGACAGGGGGACGGAGGCAATCAGCCCCAGCATTTT. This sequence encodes CASSWGQGDGGNQPQHF.

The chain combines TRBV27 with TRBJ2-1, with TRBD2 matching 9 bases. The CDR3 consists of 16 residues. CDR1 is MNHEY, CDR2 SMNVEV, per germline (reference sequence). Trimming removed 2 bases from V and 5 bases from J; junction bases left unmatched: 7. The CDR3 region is CASSLIVAGENNEQFF. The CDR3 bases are TGTGCCAGCAGTTTAATAGTAGCGGGGGAAAACAATGAGCAGTTCTTC.

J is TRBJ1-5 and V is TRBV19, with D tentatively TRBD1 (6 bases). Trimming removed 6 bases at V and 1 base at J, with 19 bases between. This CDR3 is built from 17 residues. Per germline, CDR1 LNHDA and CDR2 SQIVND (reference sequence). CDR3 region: CASRVGGRGRSNQPQHF. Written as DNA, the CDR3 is TGTGCCAGTAGGGTCGGAGGCAGGGGTCGGAGCAATCAGCCCCAGCATTTT.

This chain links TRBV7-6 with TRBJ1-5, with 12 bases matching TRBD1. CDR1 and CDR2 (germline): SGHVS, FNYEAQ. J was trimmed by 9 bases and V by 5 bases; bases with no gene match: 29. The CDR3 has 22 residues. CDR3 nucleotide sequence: TGTGCCAGCAGCCCCTTTGTGGGACAGGGGGCGCTTTGGCCCCAGCTTGAGCGGCCCCAGCATTTT. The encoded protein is CASSPFVGQGALWPQLERPQHF.

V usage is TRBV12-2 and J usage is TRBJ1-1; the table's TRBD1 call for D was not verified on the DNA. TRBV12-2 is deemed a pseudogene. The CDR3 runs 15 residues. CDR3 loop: CASRPRAAGDNEAFF. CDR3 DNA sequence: TGTGCAAGTCGCCCCCGTGCGGCAGGGGATAATGAAGCTTTCTTT.

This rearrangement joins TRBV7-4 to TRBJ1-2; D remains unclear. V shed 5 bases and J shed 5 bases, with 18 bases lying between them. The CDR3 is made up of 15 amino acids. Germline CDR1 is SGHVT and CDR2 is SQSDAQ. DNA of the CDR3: TGTGCCAGCAGCCCTACGGACGGCCCGGGGTATGGCTACACCTTC. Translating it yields CASSPTDGPGYGYTF.

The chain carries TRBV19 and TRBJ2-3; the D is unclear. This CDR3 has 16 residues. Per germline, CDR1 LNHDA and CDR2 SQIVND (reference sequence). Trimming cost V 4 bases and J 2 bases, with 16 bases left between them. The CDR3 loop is CASSTLWKYYTDTQYF. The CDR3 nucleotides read TGTGCCAGTAGTACCTTGTGGAAATACTACACAGATACGCAGTATTTT.

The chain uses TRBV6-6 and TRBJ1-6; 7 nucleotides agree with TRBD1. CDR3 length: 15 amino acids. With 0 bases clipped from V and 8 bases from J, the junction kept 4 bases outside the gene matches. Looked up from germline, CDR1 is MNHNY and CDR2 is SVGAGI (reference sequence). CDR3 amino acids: CASSYSGQGDSPLHF. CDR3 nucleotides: TGTGCCAGCAGTTACTCTGGGCAGGGGGATTCACCCCTCCACTTT.

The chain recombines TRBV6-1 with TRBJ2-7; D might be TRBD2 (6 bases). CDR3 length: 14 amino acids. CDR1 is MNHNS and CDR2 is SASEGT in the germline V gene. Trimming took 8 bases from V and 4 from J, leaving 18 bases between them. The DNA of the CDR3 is TGTGCCAGCCATGGACGGGGGAGTATGTACGAGCAGTACTTC. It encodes CASHGRGSMYEQYF.

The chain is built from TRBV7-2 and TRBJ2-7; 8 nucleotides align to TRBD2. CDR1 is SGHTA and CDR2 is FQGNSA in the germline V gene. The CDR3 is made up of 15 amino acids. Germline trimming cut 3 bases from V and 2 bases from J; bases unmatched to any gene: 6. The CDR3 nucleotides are TGTGCCAGCAGCTTCCTGAGCGGGGGAACCTACGAGCAGTACTTC. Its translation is CASSFLSGGTYEQYF.

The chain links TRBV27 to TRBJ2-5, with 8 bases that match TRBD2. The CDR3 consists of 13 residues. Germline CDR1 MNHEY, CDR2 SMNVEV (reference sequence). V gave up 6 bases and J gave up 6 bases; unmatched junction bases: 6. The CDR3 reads CASRGRGEKTQYF. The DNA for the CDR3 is TGTGCCAGCAGAGGGCGGGGGGAGAAGACCCAGTACTTC.